This TCR beta chain was observed in a study of cytomegalovirus exposure and HLA in healthy donors. Study summary: About 84% of 398 genotyped donors fell in the Caucasian-associated ancestry cluster. Study observations and caveats: In a later analysis, most CMV-associated TCR beta chains appeared HLA-restricted. Roughly uniform sequencing depth across donors was assumed, possibly incorrectly.

The V and J ends lost 3 bases and 8 bases respectively, with 16 bases between them. The CDR3 contains 15 residues. The germline V gene encodes CDR1 LNHDA and CDR2 SQIVND (reference sequence). Amplification used 60 Vbeta primers and 13 Jbeta primers. Assay used: immunoSEQ multiplex PCR; TCRdb lists only in-frame clones, some missing. The sample holds about 190,000 clones. On this clone itself: Its cognate antigen is unknown.

The clonotype originates from a man younger than 40 in good health and CMV-seronegative. The source material was PBMCs. This chain links TRBV19 with TRBJ1-4, with D perhaps matching TRBD1 (6 bases). Here the CDR3 DNA reads TGTGCCAGTAGTATCTTTGAACAGGGAAGAGAAAAACTGTTTTTT. Its translation is CASSIFEQGREKLFF.